This T cell receptor (beta chain) was obtained from a study of blood T cells in healthy people across ages. Findings and caveats of the study: Age brought a roughly linear fall in TCR beta diversity measured per million T cells.

A second roughly 7 to 11 cycle PCR used barcoded and J-beta primers. No fewer than 2.5 million CDR3-containing paired-end reads came from each sample. Each CDR3 protein gets one entry after TCRdb re-called the 5' RACE reads with MiXCR. The sample consists of more than 650,000 distinct CDR3 sequences, about a fifth of them appearing once. The table lists this clonotype with a few counts. The target antigen is unknown. The trim removed 4 bases at V and 6 bases at J, leaving 8 bases unmatched. Per germline, CDR1 SGHVS and CDR2 FQNEAQ. This CDR3 spans 17 amino acids. Sequenced sample: blood. The rearrangement joins TRBV7-8 to TRBJ2-3; TRBD2 agrees at 15 bases. This receptor was identified in a man aged 70 or older in good health. The CDR3 DNA reads as TGTGCCAGCAGCTATCGGACTAGCGGGGGGGATGCGGATACGCAGTATTTT. As protein: CASSYRTSGGDADTQYF.